This T cell receptor beta chain was sequenced during a study of shared clonotypes between healthy human individuals (dated by TCRdb to between 2020 and 2021). Notes on the research overall: The cohort included a few men and a couple of women between 18 and 49 years of age. To estimate repertoire size and how much clonotypes are shared between individuals, the study performed deep sequencing of blood TCR repertoires from a handful of healthy adults. To increase sequencing depth and limit assay-specific biases, TCR repertoire library preparation and sequencing were carried out by different laboratories using diverse techniques. For each donor, CD4 naive and CD4 memory were each run on three plates, CD8 naive on two plates, and CD8 memory on one plate. Per donor, leukapheresis produced somewhere between about 0.9 and 10 billion PBMCs. Study-wide findings and limitations: Rarefaction of sorted-subset datasets indicated incomplete sequencing despite the large sequencing depth. Compared with non-shared clonotypes, clonotypes shared by all four sorted-subset donors had higher generation probabilities. The genetic and exposure-history diversity represented was limited by the small number of donors. Larger estimated clonotype richness was generally found for naive subsets than for memory subsets. Sampling was restricted to blood, and TCR repertoires in tissues likely differ from the TCR repertoires found in blood. Around 5.4% of naive CD4, around 3.6% of naive CD8, roughly 2.5% of memory CD4, and over 0.35% of memory CD8 clonotypes were shared across four donors. Based on pairwise subsampling, the degree of clonotype sharing among donors was expected to be affected by sequencing depth.

TCR CDR3 regions were amplified from genomic DNA by multiplex PCR using the deep immunoSEQ assay. Extracted genomic DNA from each cell subset was spread evenly across all wells of several immunoSEQ 96-well plates, with each plate serving as a replicate. For sorted subsets, each replicate PCR was loaded with around 200 ng genomic DNA, equivalent to about 33,000 T cell genomes. Purified libraries were measured with a Qubit 3.0 fluorometer, size-checked on a Bioanalyzer 2100, and measured again with the KAPA Library Quantification kit. Every immunoSEQ 96-well plate was sequenced on a dedicated single-read 150-cycle Illumina NextSeq 550 flow cell. The authors' pipeline ran thus. The immunoSEQ output contained only junctional sequences without quality scores, so filtering could not match that applied to full-length reads. To assign V/J genes and CDR3, sequences were annotated using PyIR, a Python wrapper for IgBLAST v1.9, with IMGT germline references. Reads with weak V/J assignments (E-value above 1e-6), missing CDR3, stop codons, out-of-frame junctions, or ambiguous translated residues were removed. V3J clonotypes were defined as sequences sharing the same inferred V gene, J gene, and CDR3 amino acid sequence. Percentage overlap between repertoires was calculated by dividing the number of shared unique clonotypes by the size of the smaller repertoire. Repertoire richness was assessed with RTK rarefaction, the Chao1 estimator, and Recon v2.1 estimates of unobserved clonotypes. OLGA was used to compute generation probabilities for all TCRbeta clonotypes that the gDNA method yielded from a few donors. Drawn from immuneACCESS, this table holds only the in-frame rearrangements with V and J called that TCRdb kept. Clones are partly lost; checked studies trace under half to an unresolved V gene and leave the rest unexplained. V, J and clone size derive from that table, while D and trimming were established from the DNA sequence. Counted in this sample were under 700,000 clones; 85% to 95% of them appeared once. Over 0.09% of the sample is held by the ten biggest clonotypes.

V ends up 4 bases short and J 5 bases short, with an unmatched junction base count of 8. The germline V gene specifies MNHEY as CDR1 and SVGAGI as CDR2. The CDR3 goes from the cysteine to the phenylalanine over 14 residues. This entry keeps only the CDR3 DNA: 42 bases, framed from base 1. On this clone: Its antigen is still unknown. Base qualities were left out, and no much larger clone turns up one base away.

CD8 naive samples consisted of CD45RO-negative cells that were positively selected for CCR7, yielding a CD45RA+CCR7+ population without TemRA cells. Donors were healthy HIV-negative adults with no recently reported acute infections or vaccinations. Every donor was a Caucasian adult living in Nashville, Tennessee, USA. After blood collection by leukapheresis, PBMCs were isolated using Ficoll-Histopaque density gradient centrifugation and then cryopreserved in the vapor phase of liquid nitrogen. Analytical flow cytometry was used to check the purity and quantity of each magnetically sorted T cell population. Genomic DNA was isolated from every sorted fraction and measured by UV absorbance on a Nanodrop 2000c.

The specimen sequenced was naive CD8+ T cells sorted from blood. In light of the paper, this sample's cell subset or site label describes: CD45RA+CCR7+. The receptor chain draws on TRBV6-5 and TRBJ2-7; 7 bases in the middle match TRBD1. The clonotype comes from a woman in her 30s in good health. Read as DNA, the sequence is TGTGCCAGCAGTTCATTTAAGGGGGCCCACGAGCAGTACTTC. Translated, this gives CASSSFKGAHEQYF.